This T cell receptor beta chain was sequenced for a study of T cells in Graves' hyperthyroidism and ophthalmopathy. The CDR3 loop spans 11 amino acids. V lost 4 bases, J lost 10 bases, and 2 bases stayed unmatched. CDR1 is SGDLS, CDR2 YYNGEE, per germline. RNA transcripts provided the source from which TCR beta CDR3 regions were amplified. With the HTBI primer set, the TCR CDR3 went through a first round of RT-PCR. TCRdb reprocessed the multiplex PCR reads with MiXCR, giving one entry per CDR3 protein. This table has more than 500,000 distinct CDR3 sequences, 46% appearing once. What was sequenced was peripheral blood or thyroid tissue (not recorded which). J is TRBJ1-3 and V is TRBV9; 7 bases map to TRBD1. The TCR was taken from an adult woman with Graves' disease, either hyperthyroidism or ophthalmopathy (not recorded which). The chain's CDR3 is CASSLQGTIYF. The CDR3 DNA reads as TGTGCCAGCAGCTTACAGGGGACCATATATTTT. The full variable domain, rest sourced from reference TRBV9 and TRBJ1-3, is DSGVTQTPKHLITATGQRVTLRCSPRSGDLSVYWYQQSLDQGLQFLIQYYNGEERAKGNILERFSAQQFPDLHSELNLSSLELGDSALYFCASSLQGTIYFGEGSWLTVV.